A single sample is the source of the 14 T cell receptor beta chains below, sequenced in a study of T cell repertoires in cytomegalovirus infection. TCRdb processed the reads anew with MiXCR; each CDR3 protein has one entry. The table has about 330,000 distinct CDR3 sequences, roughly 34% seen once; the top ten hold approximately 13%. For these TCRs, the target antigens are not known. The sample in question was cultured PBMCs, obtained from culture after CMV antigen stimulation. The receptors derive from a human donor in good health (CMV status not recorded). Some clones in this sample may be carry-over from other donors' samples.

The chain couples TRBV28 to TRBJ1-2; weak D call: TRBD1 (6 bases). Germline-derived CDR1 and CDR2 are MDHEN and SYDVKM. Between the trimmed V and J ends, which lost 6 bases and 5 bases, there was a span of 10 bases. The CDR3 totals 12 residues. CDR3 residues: CASRTGPYGYTF. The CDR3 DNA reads TGTGCCAGCAGAACAGGGCCTTATGGCTACACCTTC.

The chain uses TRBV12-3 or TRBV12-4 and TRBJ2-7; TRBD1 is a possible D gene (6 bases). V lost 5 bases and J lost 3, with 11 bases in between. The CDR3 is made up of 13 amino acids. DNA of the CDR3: TGTGCCAGCAGTCTGGACAGTTTCTACGAGCAGTACGTC. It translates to CASSLDSFYEQYV.

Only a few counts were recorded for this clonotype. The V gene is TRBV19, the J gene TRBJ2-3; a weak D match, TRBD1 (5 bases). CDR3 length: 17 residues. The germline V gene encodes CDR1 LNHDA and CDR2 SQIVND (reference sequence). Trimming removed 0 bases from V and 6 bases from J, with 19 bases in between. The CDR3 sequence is CASSIDLGLTGADTQYF. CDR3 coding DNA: TGTGCCAGTAGTATAGATCTGGGTCTCACTGGGGCCGATACGCAGTATTTT.

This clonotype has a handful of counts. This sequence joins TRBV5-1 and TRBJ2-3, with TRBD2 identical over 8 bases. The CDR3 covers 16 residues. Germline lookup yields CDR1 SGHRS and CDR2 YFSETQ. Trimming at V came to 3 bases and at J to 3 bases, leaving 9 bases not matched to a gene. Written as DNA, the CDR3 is TGCGCCAGCAGCTGGGGCGACGGGACTAGTACAGATACGCAGTATTTT. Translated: CASSWGDGTSTDTQYF. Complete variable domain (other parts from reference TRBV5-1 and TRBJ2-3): KAGVTQTPRYLIKTRGQQVTLSCSPISGHRSVSWYQQTPGQGLQFLFEYFSETQRNKGNFPGRFSGRQFSNSRSEMNVSTLELGDSALYLCASSWGDGTSTDTQYFGPGTRLTVL.

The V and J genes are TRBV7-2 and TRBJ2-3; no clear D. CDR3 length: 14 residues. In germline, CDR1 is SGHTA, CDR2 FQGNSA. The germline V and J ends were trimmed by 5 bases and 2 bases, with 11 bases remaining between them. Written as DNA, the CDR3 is TGTGCCAGCAGCCAAGGGCTGCTCACAGATACGCAGTATTTT. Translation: CASSQGLLTDTQYF.

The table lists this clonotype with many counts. DNA of the CDR3: TGTGCCAGCAGCTTAGATGGGGTTGCAGATACGCAGTATTTT. Translation gives CASSLDGVADTQYF. The rearrangement links TRBV7-2 to TRBJ2-3, with unresolved D. V lost 1 base and J 4 bases, leaving 9 bases between the germline ends. CDR1 and CDR2 (germline): SGHTA, FQGNSA. This CDR3 is built from 14 residues.

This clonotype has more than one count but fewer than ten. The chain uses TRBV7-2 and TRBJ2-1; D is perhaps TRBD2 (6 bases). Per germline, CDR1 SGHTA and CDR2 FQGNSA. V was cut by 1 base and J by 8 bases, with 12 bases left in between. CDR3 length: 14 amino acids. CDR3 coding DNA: TGTGCCAGCAGCTTAGGGGGCGGGAACGATGAGCAGTTCTTC. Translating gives CASSLGGGNDEQFF.

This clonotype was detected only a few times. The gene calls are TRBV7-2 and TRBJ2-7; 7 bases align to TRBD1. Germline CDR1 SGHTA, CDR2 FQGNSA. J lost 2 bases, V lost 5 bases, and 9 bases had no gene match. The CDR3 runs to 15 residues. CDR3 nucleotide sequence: TGTGCCAGCAGCACTTTGACAGGGCAAACCTACGAGCAGTACTTC. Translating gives CASSTLTGQTYEQYF.

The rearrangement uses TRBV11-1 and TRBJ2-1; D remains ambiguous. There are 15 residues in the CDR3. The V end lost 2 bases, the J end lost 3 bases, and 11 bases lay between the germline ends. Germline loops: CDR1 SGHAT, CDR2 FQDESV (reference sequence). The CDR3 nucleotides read TGTGCCAGCAGCTTAAATCGGATCTTCTACAATGAGCAGTTCTTC. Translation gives CASSLNRIFYNEQFF.

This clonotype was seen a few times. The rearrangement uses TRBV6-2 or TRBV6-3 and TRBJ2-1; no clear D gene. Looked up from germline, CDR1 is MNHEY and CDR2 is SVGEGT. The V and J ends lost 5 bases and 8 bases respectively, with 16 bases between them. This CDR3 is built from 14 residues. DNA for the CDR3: TGTGCCAGCAGTCCGACGGGTAAACTTCATGAGCAGTTCTTC. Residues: CASSPTGKLHEQFF.

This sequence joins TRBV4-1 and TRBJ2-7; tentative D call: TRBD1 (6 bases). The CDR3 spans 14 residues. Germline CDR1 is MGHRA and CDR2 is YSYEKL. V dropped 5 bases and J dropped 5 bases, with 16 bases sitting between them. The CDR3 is CASSSPTGFHEQYF. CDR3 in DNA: TGCGCCAGCAGCTCACCAACAGGGTTCCACGAGCAGTACTTC.

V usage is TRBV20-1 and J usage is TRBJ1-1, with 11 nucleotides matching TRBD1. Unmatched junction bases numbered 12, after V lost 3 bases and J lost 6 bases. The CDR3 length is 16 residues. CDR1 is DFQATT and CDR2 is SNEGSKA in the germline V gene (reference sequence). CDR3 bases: TGCAGTGCTAGGAGGACAGGGGGCGTACAGGCTGCTGAAGCTTTCTTT. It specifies CSARRTGGVQAAEAFF.

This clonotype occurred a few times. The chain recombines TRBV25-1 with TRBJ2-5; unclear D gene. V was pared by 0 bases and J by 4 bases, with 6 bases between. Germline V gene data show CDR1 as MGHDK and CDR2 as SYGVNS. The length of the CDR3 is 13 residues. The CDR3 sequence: CASSEYRLETQYF. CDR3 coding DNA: TGTGCCAGCAGTGAATATAGGCTAGAGACCCAGTACTTC. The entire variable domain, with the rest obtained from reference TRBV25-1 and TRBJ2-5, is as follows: EADIYQTPRYLVIGTGKKITLECSQTMGHDKMYWYQQDPGMELHLIHYSYGVNSTEKGDLSSESTVSRIRTEHFPLTLESARPSHTSQYLCASSEYRLETQYFGPGTRLLVL.

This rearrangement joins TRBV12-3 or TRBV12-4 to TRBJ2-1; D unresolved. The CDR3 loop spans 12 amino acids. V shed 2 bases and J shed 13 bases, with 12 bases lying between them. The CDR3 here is CASSLRVSPQFF. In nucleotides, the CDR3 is TGTGCCAGCAGTTTAAGGGTCAGCCCTCAGTTCTTC.